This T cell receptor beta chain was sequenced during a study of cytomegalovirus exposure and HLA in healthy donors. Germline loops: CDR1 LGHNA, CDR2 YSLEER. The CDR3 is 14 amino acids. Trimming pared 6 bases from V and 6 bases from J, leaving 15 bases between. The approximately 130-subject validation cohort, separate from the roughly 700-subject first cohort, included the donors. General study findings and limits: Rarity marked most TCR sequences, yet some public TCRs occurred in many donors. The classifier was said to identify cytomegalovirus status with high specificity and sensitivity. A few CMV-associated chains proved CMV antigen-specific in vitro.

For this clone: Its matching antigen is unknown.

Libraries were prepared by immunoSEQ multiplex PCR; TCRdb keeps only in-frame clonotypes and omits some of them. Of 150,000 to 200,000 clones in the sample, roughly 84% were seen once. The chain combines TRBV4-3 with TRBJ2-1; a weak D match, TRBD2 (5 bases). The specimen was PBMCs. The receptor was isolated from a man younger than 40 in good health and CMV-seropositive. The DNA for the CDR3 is TGCGCCAGCAGACTTTCCGAAGGAGGCAATGAGCAGTTCTTC. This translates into CASRLSEGGNEQFF.